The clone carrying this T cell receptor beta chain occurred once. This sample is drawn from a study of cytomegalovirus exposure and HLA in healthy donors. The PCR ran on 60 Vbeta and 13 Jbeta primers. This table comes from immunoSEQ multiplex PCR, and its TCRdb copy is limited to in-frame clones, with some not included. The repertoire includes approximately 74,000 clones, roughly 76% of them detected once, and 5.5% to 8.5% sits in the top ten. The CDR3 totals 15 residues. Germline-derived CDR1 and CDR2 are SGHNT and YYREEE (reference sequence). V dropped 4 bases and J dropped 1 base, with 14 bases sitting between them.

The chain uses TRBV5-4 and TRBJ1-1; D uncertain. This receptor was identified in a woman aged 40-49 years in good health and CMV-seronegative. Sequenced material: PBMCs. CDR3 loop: CASSNEAAPNTEAFF. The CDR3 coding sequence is TGTGCCAGCAGCAACGAAGCGGCACCGAACACTGAAGCTTTCTTT. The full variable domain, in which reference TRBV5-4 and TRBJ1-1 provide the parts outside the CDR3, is ETGVTQSPTHLIKTRGQQVTLRCSSQSGHNTVSWYQQALGQGPQFIFQYYREEENGRGNFPPRFSGLQFPNYSSELNVNALELDDSALYLCASSNEAAPNTEAFFGQGTRLTVV.